The next 24 T cell receptor beta chains were all read from a single sample in a study of blood T cell repertoires in COVID-19. Data came from immunoSEQ multiplex PCR; TCRdb stores just in-frame clones and leaves some out. Here the sample spans 70,000 to 85,000 clones, around nine tenths being singletons. Material for sequencing was peripheral blood. The receptors were sampled from a woman aged 55 to 70 with acute or convalescent COVID-19.

This clone was seen only once. This chain connects TRBV6-5 to TRBJ1-2; TRBD1 matches at 8 bases. CDR3 length equals 14 residues. J gave up 7 bases and V 0 bases, and 4 bases lay outside the gene matches. Germline V gene sequence: CDR1 MNHEY, CDR2 SVGAGI. As DNA, the CDR3 is TGTGCCAGCAGTTACTCGATACAGGGGGGTGGCTACACCTTC. Its protein product is CASSYSIQGGGYTF.

The rearrangement uses TRBV18 and TRBJ2-5, with 9 bases matching TRBD1. V gave up 6 bases and J gave up 5 bases; unmatched junction bases: 7. CDR1 is KGHSH and CDR2 is LQKENI in the germline V gene. The CDR3 spans 14 residues. CDR3 amino acids: CASSGQGSSETQYF. The CDR3 nucleotides are TGTGCCAGCTCCGGACAGGGGTCCTCCGAGACCCAGTACTTC.

This chain links TRBV5-6 with TRBJ2-1, with D possibly TRBD1 on 5 matching bases. Germline loops: CDR1 SGHDT, CDR2 YYEEEE. This CDR3 contains 12 residues. Trimming took off 4 bases at V and 10 bases at J, with 12 bases between the two ends. The CDR3 nucleotides are TGTGCCAGCAGCATCAGGGTTGGCGAGCAGTTCTTC. Protein: CASSIRVGEQFF.

This chain joins TRBV30 and TRBJ1-4, with D perhaps TRBD1 (6 bases). Germline V gene data show CDR1 as GTSNPN and CDR2 as SVGIG (reference sequence). The CDR3 is made up of 15 amino acids. The V gene lost 2 bases and the J gene lost 7 bases, with 17 bases spanning the gap. CDR3 nucleotide sequence: TGTGCCTGGAGTCCTTCTCACAGGGTTGGTGAAAAACTGTTTTTT. Translating gives CAWSPSHRVGEKLFF.

This chain links TRBV21-1 with TRBJ1-2; TRBD1 reflects the table's D call only, with no check against the DNA. TRBV21-1 corresponds to a pseudogene. The CDR3 is 18 amino acids. The CDR3 DNA follows: TGTGCCAGCAGCAAACGGAGGGACAGGGGGCGCCTGGACTATGGCTACACCTTC. Translated: CASSKRRDRGRLDYGYTF.

J is TRBJ1-1 and V is TRBV29-1; 7 nucleotides line up with TRBD1. CDR1 is SQVTM, CDR2 ANQGSEA, per germline. The J segment lost 3 bases and the V segment lost 5 bases, leaving 6 bases of the junction unmatched. This CDR3 spans 13 amino acids. The CDR3 region is CSVLRGTDTEAFF. CDR3 nucleotides: TGCAGCGTTCTACGGGGGACAGACACTGAAGCTTTCTTT.

The chain carries TRBV7-2 and TRBJ1-5; no clear D gene. Germline CDR1 reads SGHTA; CDR2 reads FQGNSA. The CDR3 covers 15 residues. Deletions cut 6 bases from V and 0 bases from J, with 12 bases between. CDR3 in amino acids: CASRLEAYSNQPQHF. CDR3 in DNA: TGTGCCAGCAGACTGGAGGCCTATAGCAATCAGCCCCAGCATTTT.

This chain uses TRBV20-1 with TRBJ1-1; a possible D gene is TRBD1 (6 bases). Germline V gene lookup returns CDR1 DFQATT and CDR2 SNEGSKA (reference sequence). The CDR3 extends over 11 amino acids. With 6 bases removed from V and 7 bases from J, the gap between germline ends came to 12 bases. The CDR3 loop is CSAAGHLEAFF. The CDR3 DNA sequence: TGCAGTGCAGCGGGACATCTTGAAGCTTTCTTT.

The CDR3 spells CASSSPSGGGNEKLFF. The CDR3 DNA sequence: TGTGCCAGCAGTTCCCCCTCGGGGGGGGGCAATGAAAAACTGTTTTTT. This rearrangement joins TRBV28 to TRBJ1-4, with a possible D match to TRBD1 (6 bases). Trimming pared 4 bases from V and 5 bases from J, leaving 17 bases between. There are 16 residues in the CDR3. Germline CDR1 MDHEN, CDR2 SYDVKM.

This chain uses TRBV4-3 with TRBJ2-4; 12 bases match TRBD2. CDR1 is LGHNA and CDR2 is YSLEER in the germline V gene. The V gene end was trimmed by 0 bases and the J gene end by 8 bases; junction bases not matched to a gene: 2. This CDR3 comprises 15 residues. In DNA form, the CDR3 reads TGCGCCAGCAGCCAAGATGGACTAGCGGGATACATTCAGTACTTC. Translating gives CASSQDGLAGYIQYF.

This rearrangement joins TRBV27 to TRBJ1-6; the D is unclear. This CDR3 is built from 15 residues. Deletions cut 1 base from V and 10 bases from J, with 14 bases between. Germline CDR1 MNHEY, CDR2 SMNVEV (reference sequence). Here the CDR3 reads CASSLLATGNSPLHF. The CDR3, as DNA: TGTGCCAGCAGTTTATTAGCGACGGGCAACTCACCCCTCCACTTT.

The CDR3 bases are TGCGCCAGCAGCTTCGGGCAGACAGGGGCGAACTATGGCTACACCTTC. This encodes CASSFGQTGANYGYTF. The gene calls are TRBV5-1 and TRBJ1-2; 8 bases map to TRBD1. The V gene end was trimmed by 2 bases and the J gene end by 2 bases; junction bases not matched to a gene: 8. This CDR3 is 16 amino acids long. The germline V gene encodes CDR1 SGHRS and CDR2 YFSETQ.

This clone has a handful of counts. The gene calls are TRBV28 and TRBJ2-1, with 7 bases that match TRBD2. Germline CDR1 is MDHEN and CDR2 is SYDVKM. J lost 7 bases, V lost 2 bases, and 5 bases had no gene match. CDR3 length: 14 residues. CDR3 bases: TGTGCCAGCAGTTTAGGCGGGAGAAAAAATGAGCAGTTCTTC. It codes for CASSLGGRKNEQFF.

The V and J genes are TRBV9 and TRBJ2-7; D gene ambiguous. Germline V lookup: CDR1 SGDLS, CDR2 YYNGEE. The CDR3 contains 15 residues. V lost 0 bases and J lost 3, with 13 bases in between. For the CDR3, the DNA is TGTGCCAGCAGCGTAGAAGGTGGCGGAAGCTACGAGCAGTACTTC. This gives the protein CASSVEGGGSYEQYF.

This clone was recorded only once. The rearrangement links TRBV19 to TRBJ1-2, with a tentative D call TRBD1 (6 bases). The CDR3 contains 16 residues. CDR1 and CDR2 (germline): LNHDA, SQIVND (reference sequence). Trimming left V 7 bases short and J 3 bases short, with 21 bases between. The CDR3 DNA sequence: TGTGCCAGTACGTCCGGGACAATTACCTCCTACTATGGCTACACCTTC. It is translated as CASTSGTITSYYGYTF.

J is TRBJ2-3 and V is TRBV29-1; 15 positions agree with TRBD2. CDR3 length: 15 residues. The germline V gene encodes CDR1 SQVTM and CDR2 ANQGSEA. V trimming: 6 bases; J trimming: 6 bases; junction bases outside the gene matches: 7. CDR3 amino acids: CSVRGLAGGPDTQYF. The CDR3 nucleotides are TGCAGCGTACGCGGACTAGCGGGGGGGCCTGATACGCAGTATTTT.

This clone turned up a few times. The V gene is TRBV7-9, the J gene TRBJ2-7; weak D call: TRBD2 (6 bases). The ends were cut back, 5 bases at V and 6 bases at J, with 14 bases in the middle. This CDR3 comprises 13 residues. The germline V gene has CDR1 SEHNR and CDR2 FQNEAQ (reference sequence). In DNA, the CDR3 is TGTGCCAGCAGCCCACCGGGGCGGGGCGAGCAGTACTTC. It yields the protein CASSPPGRGEQYF.

V gene TRBV2 combines with J gene TRBJ2-7, with 8 positions matching TRBD2. The CDR3 contains 14 residues. V trimming: 2 bases; J trimming: 4 bases; junction bases outside the gene matches: 4. Germline V gene sequence: CDR1 SNHLY, CDR2 FYNNEI. The CDR3: CASSESAGGYEQYF. Here the CDR3 DNA reads TGTGCCAGCAGTGAATCTGCGGGAGGATACGAGCAGTACTTC.

The V gene is TRBV5-6, the J gene TRBJ1-6, with 8 bases that match TRBD1. Per the germline V gene, CDR1 is SGHDT and CDR2 is YYEEEE. V trimming: 6 bases; J trimming: 14 bases; junction bases outside the gene matches: 13. CDR3 length: 14 amino acids. This CDR3 reads CASTLDRAQRTLHF. CDR3 in DNA: TGTGCCAGCACCCTGGACAGGGCCCAGAGGACCCTCCACTTT. Full variable domain (rest looked up from reference TRBV5-6 and TRBJ1-6): DAGVTQSPTHLIKTRGQQVTLRCSPKSGHDTVSWYQQALGQGPQFIFQYYEEEERQRGNFPDRFSGHQFPNYSSELNVNALLLGDSALYLCASTLDRAQRTLHFGNGTRLTVT.

The chain employs TRBV9 and TRBJ1-2, with D possibly TRBD1 on 5 matching bases. With 0 bases removed from V and 5 bases from J, the gap between germline ends came to 14 bases. The V gene's germline CDR1 is SGDLS and CDR2 YYNGEE. The CDR3 is 15 residues long. CDR3: CASSVAEGLLYGYTF. CDR3 DNA sequence: TGTGCCAGCAGCGTAGCTGAGGGACTTTTGTATGGCTACACCTTC.

J is TRBJ2-7 and V is TRBV7-6, with 14 nucleotides matching TRBD2. The CDR3 length is 16 residues. After removal of 5 bases from V and 4 bases from J, the junction contained 7 bases not matched to a gene. Germline assignment: CDR1 SGHVS and CDR2 FNYEAQ. This chain's CDR3 is CASSPGLAGVEYEQYF. The CDR3 DNA reads as TGTGCCAGCAGCCCGGGACTAGCGGGAGTGGAATACGAGCAGTACTTC.

CDR3 nucleotide sequence: TGTGCCACCTCGTGGCAGGGGAACACTGAAGCTTTCTTT. It encodes CATSWQGNTEAFF. V is TRBV2 and J is TRBJ1-1; TRBD1 might be the D (5 bases). The germline V gene has CDR1 SNHLY and CDR2 FYNNEI. The V end was cut by 10 bases, the J end by 1 base, with 13 bases between. The length of the CDR3 is 13 residues.

This chain joins TRBV29-1 and TRBJ1-1; 9 positions match TRBD1. CDR1 and CDR2 (germline): SQVTM, ANQGSEA. Trimming at V came to 7 bases and at J to 3 bases, leaving 9 bases not matched to a gene. The CDR3 spans 14 residues. CDR3 sequence reads: CSAGQGSLDTEAFF. In DNA, the CDR3 is TGCAGCGCGGGACAGGGATCTTTGGACACTGAAGCTTTCTTT.

The DNA of the CDR3 is TGTGCCAGCAGACCCCTGCGGGGCTCCTACAATGAGCAGTTCTTC. This translates into CASRPLRGSYNEQFF. The genes are TRBV27 and TRBJ2-1, with a possible D match to TRBD2 (6 bases). CDR1 is MNHEY, CDR2 SMNVEV, per germline (reference sequence). This CDR3 has 15 residues. V gave up 6 bases and J gave up 0 bases, with 12 bases separating them.